One sample yielded the 30 T cell receptor beta chains listed below, sequenced in a study of blood T cells in healthy people across ages. A sample-barcoded 5' primer and a J-beta primer mix were used in a second PCR of about 7 to 12 cycles. One entry per CDR3 protein results from TCRdb running MiXCR on the 5' RACE reads. The sample contains hundreds of thousands of distinct CDR3 sequences, less than 45% of which appear only once. What was sequenced was blood. Source of these receptors: a man older than 75 in good health.

CDR3 bases: TGTGCCAGCAGCCAAGATGGGTATGGCTACACCTTC. This gives the protein CASSQDGYGYTF. J is TRBJ1-2 and V is TRBV3-1, with D uncertain. CDR3 length equals 12 residues. Trimming took 0 bases from V and 5 from J, leaving 4 bases between them. Germline assignment: CDR1 LGHDT and CDR2 YNNKEL (reference sequence).

The chain is built from TRBV4-2 and TRBJ1-4, with TRBD1 matching 7 bases. Germline V lookup: CDR1 LGHNA, CDR2 YNFKEQ. The length of the CDR3 is 15 residues. Germline trimming cut 0 bases from V and 4 bases from J; bases unmatched to any gene: 2. The CDR3 region is CASSQEGQLNEKLFF. Written as DNA, the CDR3 is TGTGCCAGCAGCCAAGAGGGACAGCTTAATGAAAAACTGTTTTTT.

V usage is TRBV20-1 and J usage is TRBJ1-1; perhaps TRBD1 as D (6 bases). This CDR3 has 14 amino acids. V dropped 2 bases and J dropped 0 bases, with 10 bases sitting between them. CDR1 DFQATT and CDR2 SNEGSKA come from the germline V gene (reference sequence). DNA of the CDR3: TGCAGTGCTAGACAGGGGCGTATGAACACTGAAGCTTTCTTT. The encoded protein is CSARQGRMNTEAFF.

This clonotype was seen only once. The V call is TRBV2, the J call TRBJ2-5; 10 bases fit TRBD2. The J call may be wrong; the DNA end is better matched by TRBJ2-7. CDR1 is SNHLY and CDR2 is FYNNEI in the germline V gene. The CDR3 totals 16 residues. The CDR3 DNA sequence: TGTGCCAGCAGCGAGAAAGCGGGAGGGCCGAAGAACGAGCAGTACTTC. This translates into CASSEKAGGPKNEQYF.

Only a few counts were recorded for this clonotype. The chain has TRBV2 and TRBJ2-2, with a tentative D call TRBD1 (6 bases). Trimming pared 5 bases from V and 1 base from J, leaving 11 bases between. The CDR3 sequence is 15 residues long. Looked up from germline, CDR1 is SNHLY and CDR2 is FYNNEI. Here the CDR3 reads CASSQTGQNTGELFF. The CDR3 DNA is TGTGCCAGCAGTCAAACGGGACAGAACACCGGGGAGCTGTTTTTT.

This clonotype turned up a few times. The chain uses TRBV7-2 and TRBJ2-1; possibly TRBD2 for D (7 bases). The CDR3 consists of 13 residues. Germline V gives CDR1 SGHTA, CDR2 FQGNSA. The V end lost 5 bases, the J end lost 12 bases, and 17 bases lay between the germline ends. CDR3 amino acids: CASSARGAVGQFF. In nucleotides, the CDR3 is TGTGCCAGCAGCGCCCGGGGGGCAGTAGGGCAGTTCTTC.

This clonotype was seen a few times. The chain combines TRBV9 with TRBJ2-1; TRBD2 might be the D (5 bases). Germline assignment: CDR1 SGDLS and CDR2 YYNGEE. This CDR3 has 12 residues. V was pared by 4 bases and J by 12 bases, with 14 bases between. The CDR3 is CASSPREGGQFF. DNA for the CDR3: TGTGCCAGCAGCCCCCGGGAAGGCGGGCAGTTCTTC.

This clonotype was observed many times. V is TRBV20-1 and J is TRBJ1-2; tentatively, D is TRBD1 (6 bases). Germline V gene lookup returns CDR1 DFQATT and CDR2 SNEGSKA (reference sequence). The CDR3 length is 15 residues. Trimming removed 2 bases at V and 8 bases at J, with 21 bases between. The CDR3 DNA sequence: TGCAGTGCTAGACCCCCCCGGGGGCCTGACGAAGGCTACACCTTC. Protein: CSARPPRGPDEGYTF.

This clonotype was counted only a few times. This rearrangement joins TRBV7-9 to TRBJ2-7; tentatively, D is TRBD1 (6 bases). CDR3 length equals 13 residues. V shed 6 bases and J shed 3 bases, with 12 bases lying between them. CDR1 and CDR2 from the germline V gene are SEHNR and FQNEAQ (reference sequence). The CDR3 region has the DNA TGTGCCAGCAGTGGACAGAGCGTCTACGAGCAGTACTTC. This translates into CASSGQSVYEQYF.

This clonotype was found a few times. A single base separates this from a much larger clone, so it may be a read error. The chain carries TRBV20-1 and TRBJ2-7; 9 positions agree with TRBD2. The CDR3 sequence is 14 residues long. V lost 4 bases, J lost 2 bases, and 6 bases stayed unmatched. Germline CDR1 reads DFQATT; CDR2 reads SNEGSKA (reference sequence). Written as DNA, the CDR3 is TGCAGTGCTACTGCGGGCGGGGGGGCCTACGAGCAGTACTTC. Translating gives CSATAGGGAYEQYF.

This clonotype was detected many times. The V gene is TRBV2, the J gene TRBJ2-3; 10 positions agree with TRBD2. The germline gives CDR1 SNHLY, CDR2 FYNNEI. CDR3 size: 14 residues. V dropped 6 bases and J dropped 2; count of bases not matched to a gene: 2. This CDR3 reads CASRLAGPTDTQYF. CDR3 DNA: TGTGCCAGCAGACTAGCGGGGCCCACAGATACGCAGTATTTT.

The chain combines TRBV28 with TRBJ2-5; D is possibly TRBD2 (6 bases). Germline V gives CDR1 MDHEN, CDR2 SYDVKM. The CDR3 sequence is 12 residues long. With 5 bases removed from V and 3 bases from J, the gap between germline ends came to 7 bases. The CDR3 is CASSGGKETQYF. In DNA form, the CDR3 reads TGTGCCAGCAGTGGAGGGAAAGAGACCCAGTACTTC.

The sample holds a few counts of this clonotype. V is TRBV14 and J is TRBJ2-1, with a tentative D call TRBD2 (6 bases). The CDR3 is 16 residues long. Trimming cost V 4 bases and J 6 bases, with 19 bases left between them. Looked up from germline, CDR1 is SGHDN and CDR2 is FVKESK. The CDR3 nucleotides read TGTGCCAGCAGCCTGGCGGGCGGGGTACTACCCAATGAGCAGTTCTTC. Its translation: CASSLAGGVLPNEQFF.

At least ten counts were recorded for this clonotype. This chain connects TRBV2 to TRBJ1-1; tentatively, D is TRBD1 (5 bases). V lost 4 bases and J lost 5, with 11 bases in between. Germline CDR1 reads SNHLY; CDR2 reads FYNNEI. This CDR3 has 13 amino acids. The CDR3 DNA is TGTGCCAGCAGTGGTGGCAGGGAAACTGAAGCTTTCTTT. The encoded protein is CASSGGRETEAFF. The variable domain in full, completed from reference TRBV2 and TRBJ1-1, reads EPEVTQTPSHQVTQMGQEVILRCVPISNHLYFYWYRQILGQKVEFLVSFYNNEISEKSEIFDDQFSVERPDGSNFTLKIRSTKLEDSAMYFCASSGGRETEAFFGQGTRLTVV.

The chain carries TRBV18 and TRBJ2-5; 8 bases fit TRBD2. Germline values: CDR1 KGHSH, CDR2 LQKENI. The CDR3 totals 14 residues. Trimming at V came to 4 bases and at J to 11 bases, leaving 12 bases not matched to a gene. CDR3 nucleotides: TGTGCCAGCTCACGAGGGGTAGCGGGATTGGAGCAGTACTTC. Residues: CASSRGVAGLEQYF.

This clonotype occurred many times. The chain couples TRBV5-1 to TRBJ2-4, with 8 bases identical to TRBD2. The V gene end was trimmed by 3 bases and the J gene end by 7 bases; junction bases not matched to a gene: 6. CDR1 and CDR2 from the germline V gene are SGHRS and YFSETQ. There are 14 residues in the CDR3. The CDR3 here is CASSSTSGRNIQYF. The CDR3 DNA reads as TGCGCCAGCAGCTCTACTAGCGGTCGGAACATTCAGTACTTC.

The chain joins TRBV20-1 to TRBJ2-1; a possible D gene is TRBD1 (6 bases). Germline V gives CDR1 DFQATT, CDR2 SNEGSKA (reference sequence). This CDR3 is built from 16 residues. V was clipped by 1 base and J by 2 bases, with 15 bases between them. In nucleotides, the CDR3 is TGCAGTGCTAGAGTTCAGGGGTGGTCGCCCTACAATGAGCAGTTCTTC. Translated, it gives CSARVQGWSPYNEQFF.

The rearrangement joins TRBV6-1 to TRBJ2-2; D is undetermined. V lost 7 bases and J 7 bases, leaving 7 bases between the germline ends. Looked up from germline, CDR1 is MNHNS and CDR2 is SASEGT. This CDR3 region has 11 residues. The CDR3 region has the DNA TGTGCCAGCACAAGGAACGGGGAGCTGTTTTTT. Its protein is CASTRNGELFF.

This clonotype appeared a few times. The chain employs TRBV12-5 and TRBJ2-7, with D maybe TRBD2 (6 bases). The J call may be wrong; the DNA end is better matched by TRBJ2-5. The germline V gene has CDR1 LGHNT and CDR2 FRNRAP. The CDR3 is 13 amino acids. The CDR3 DNA sequence: TGTGCTAGTGGTTTCGGGACTGAAGAGACCCAGTACTTC. Translation: CASGFGTEETQYF.

The chain couples TRBV6-2 or TRBV6-3 to TRBJ2-1, with D possibly being TRBD1 (5 bases). Germline CDR1 reads MNHEY; CDR2 reads SVGEGT. V was trimmed by 0 bases and J by 7 bases, leaving 16 bases between them. This CDR3 region has 16 residues. The CDR3 protein is CASSYSKAGMVNEQFF. CDR3 in DNA: TGTGCCAGCAGTTACTCGAAGGCAGGGATGGTAAATGAGCAGTTCTTC.

This clonotype came up once. This CDR3 is CSANSATSGRLAPDTQYF. In nucleotides, the CDR3 is TGCAGTGCCAACTCAGCGACTAGCGGGAGATTAGCTCCAGATACGCAGTATTTT. The chain is built from TRBV20-1 and TRBJ2-3; TRBD2 matches at 12 bases. J was trimmed by 4 bases and V by 6 bases; bases with no gene match: 17. The CDR3 loop spans 18 amino acids. Germline V gene data show CDR1 as DFQATT and CDR2 as SNEGSKA (reference sequence).

The chain couples TRBV6-1 to TRBJ2-1; D not resolved. CDR1 and CDR2 (germline): MNHNS, SASEGT. Deletions cut 4 bases from V and 3 bases from J, with 7 bases between. This CDR3 contains 13 residues. CDR3 in amino acids: CASSADNYNEQFF. CDR3 sequence (DNA): TGTGCCAGCAGTGCAGACAACTACAATGAGCAGTTCTTC.

There are a few counts of this clonotype. The rearrangement joins TRBV6-2 or TRBV6-3 to TRBJ2-3; TRBD1 aligns across 9 bases. This CDR3 has 18 residues. Germline V lookup: CDR1 MNHEY, CDR2 SVGEGT. Trimming took 2 bases from V and 2 from J; bases not matched to a gene: 11. The CDR3 reads CASSYAAFGTGYTDTQYF. As DNA, the CDR3 is TGTGCCAGCAGTTACGCAGCGTTTGGGACAGGGTACACAGATACGCAGTATTTT.

This clonotype was seen more than once but under ten times. This chain uses TRBV28 with TRBJ1-2; D is ambiguous. Germline assignment: CDR1 MDHEN and CDR2 SYDVKM. The CDR3 sequence is 15 residues long. V lost 5 bases, J lost 4 bases, and 17 bases lay in between. The CDR3 DNA reads as TGTGCCAGCAGTCTTGCAGAGGCAATTAGCTATGGCTACACCTTC. Translating it yields CASSLAEAISYGYTF.

This clonotype was detected a few times. The chain is built from TRBV25-1 and TRBJ1-1; TRBD1 is a possible D gene (5 bases). V lost 6 bases and J lost 0, with 14 bases in between. The CDR3 contains 15 residues. Germline V gene data show CDR1 as MGHDK and CDR2 as SYGVNS. CDR3 residues: CASRHRGTMNTEAFF. The CDR3 DNA reads as TGTGCCAGCAGGCACAGAGGGACCATGAACACTGAAGCTTTCTTT.

In this sample, this clonotype turned up many times. The chain couples TRBV20-1 to TRBJ2-1; no reliable D call. V lost 0 bases and J 7 bases, leaving 7 bases between the germline ends. The CDR3 is 12 amino acids. The germline V gene encodes CDR1 DFQATT and CDR2 SNEGSKA (reference sequence). This CDR3 is CSARDQFNEQFF. DNA for the CDR3: TGCAGTGCTAGAGATCAGTTTAATGAGCAGTTCTTC.

A few counts support this clonotype. The chain uses TRBV6-2 or TRBV6-3 and TRBJ2-7, with 8 nucleotides matching TRBD2. Trimming took 3 bases from V and 4 from J; bases not matched to a gene: 8. Germline CDR1 is MNHEY and CDR2 is SVGEGT. The CDR3 length is 15 residues. CDR3 in DNA: TGTGCCAGCAGTTATATGGCGGGGGGCGTTTACGAGCAGTACTTC. Encoded protein: CASSYMAGGVYEQYF.

CDR3 DNA sequence: TGTGCCAGCCCTGATTCTAGCAAGCCTGGAGAGCAGTACTTC. This codes for CASPDSSKPGEQYF. The J gene is TRBJ2-5, the V gene TRBV28; weak D call: TRBD2 (5 bases). The V end lost 8 bases, the J end lost 11 bases, and 24 bases lay between the germline ends. Germline-derived CDR1 and CDR2 are MDHEN and SYDVKM. CDR3 length: 14 amino acids.

This clonotype was seen a handful of times. The chain links TRBV4-2 to TRBJ2-1, with TRBD2 as a possible D gene (5 bases). This CDR3 is built from 15 residues. Deletions cut 0 bases from V and 8 bases from J, with 14 bases between. Looked up from germline, CDR1 is LGHNA and CDR2 is YNFKEQ. This chain's CDR3 is CASSQDADSDYEQFF. The DNA of the CDR3 is TGTGCCAGCAGCCAAGATGCGGATAGCGACTATGAGCAGTTCTTC.

V and J are TRBV5-1 and TRBJ2-1; 8 positions agree with TRBD1. The ends lost 4 bases at V and 0 bases at J; junction bases unmatched: 6. CDR1 SGHRS and CDR2 YFSETQ come from the germline V gene. The length of the CDR3 is 16 residues. In DNA form, the CDR3 reads TGCGCCAGCAGCCTGGGGGGACAGGTCTCCTACAATGAGCAGTTCTTC. Its translation: CASSLGGQVSYNEQFF. Together with reference TRBV5-1 and TRBJ2-1, the CDR3 gives the full variable domain: KAGVTQTPRYLIKTRGQQVTLSCSPISGHRSVSWYQQTPGQGLQFLFEYFSETQRNKGNFPGRFSGRQFSNSRSEMNVSTLELGDSALYLCASSLGGQVSYNEQFFGPGTRLTVL.